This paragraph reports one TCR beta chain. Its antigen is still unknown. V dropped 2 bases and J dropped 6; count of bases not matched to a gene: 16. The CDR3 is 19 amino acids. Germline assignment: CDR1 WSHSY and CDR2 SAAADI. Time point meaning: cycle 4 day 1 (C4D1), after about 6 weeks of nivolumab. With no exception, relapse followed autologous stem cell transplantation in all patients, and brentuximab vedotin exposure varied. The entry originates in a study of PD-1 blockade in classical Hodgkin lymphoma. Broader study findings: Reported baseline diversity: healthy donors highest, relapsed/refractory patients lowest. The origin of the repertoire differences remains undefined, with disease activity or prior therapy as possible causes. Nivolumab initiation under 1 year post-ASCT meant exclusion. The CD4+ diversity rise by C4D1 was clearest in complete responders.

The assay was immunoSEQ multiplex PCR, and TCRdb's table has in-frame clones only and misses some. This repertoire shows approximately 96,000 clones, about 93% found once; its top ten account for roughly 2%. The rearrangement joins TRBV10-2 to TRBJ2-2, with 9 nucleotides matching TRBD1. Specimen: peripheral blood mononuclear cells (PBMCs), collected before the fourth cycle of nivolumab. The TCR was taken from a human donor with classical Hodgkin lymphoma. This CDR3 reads CASSERGTGGQGWSGELFF. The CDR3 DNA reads TGCGCCAGCAGTGAGAGAGGAACAGGGGGCCAGGGTTGGTCCGGGGAGCTGTTTTTT.